These 7 T cell receptor beta chains came from one sample sequenced in a study of CD8 T cells in ankylosing spondylitis. Study results and caveats: What appeared characteristic of ankylosing spondylitis blood was a TCR beta motif of 7 or 8 highly homologous variants.

These receptors lack a known antigen. TCRdb passed the 5' RACE reads through MiXCR, listing each CDR3 protein once. The table records 750,000 to 850,000 distinct CDR3 sequences, over 9.5% of them present only once. The material sequenced was blood, either unsorted or a sorted T cell fraction (not recorded which). The receptors were gathered from a male donor with ankylosing spondylitis.

This clonotype was observed many times. This chain connects TRBV29-1 to TRBJ2-7; D perhaps matches TRBD1 (5 bases). The CDR3 sequence is 13 residues long. CDR1 and CDR2 from the germline V gene are SQVTM and ANQGSEA. V shed 5 bases and J shed 3 bases, with 14 bases lying between them. In DNA, the CDR3 is TGCAGCGTTATCCTGGACACTAACTACGAGCAGTACTTC. This gives the protein CSVILDTNYEQYF.

This clonotype was detected ten times or more. The J gene is TRBJ1-1, the V gene TRBV7-9; D is undetermined. This CDR3 is built from 14 residues. Germline V gene data show CDR1 as SEHNR and CDR2 as FQNEAQ (reference sequence). The germline V and J ends were trimmed by 3 bases and 5 bases, with 13 bases remaining between them. CDR3 loop: CASSLLGRETEAFF. The CDR3 DNA reads as TGTGCCAGCAGCTTGCTAGGGAGGGAAACTGAAGCTTTCTTT.

The gene calls are TRBV20-1 and TRBJ2-4, with 9 nucleotides matching TRBD2. The CDR3 has 15 residues. Germline CDR1 reads DFQATT; CDR2 reads SNEGSKA (reference sequence). V was pared by 2 bases and J by 6 bases, with 8 bases of the junction left unmatched. This chain's CDR3 is CSARNGGGALNIQYF. The CDR3 DNA follows: TGCAGTGCTAGAAATGGCGGGGGGGCATTAAACATTCAGTACTTC.

This clonotype was detected a few times. The chain has TRBV27 and TRBJ2-1, with 8 bases that match TRBD2. Germline V CDR1 and CDR2: MNHEY, SMNVEV (reference sequence). This CDR3 is built from 15 residues. J lost 2 bases, V lost 8 bases, and 8 bases had no gene match. The CDR3 reads CASLSGLAAYNEQFF. The DNA of the CDR3 is TGTGCCAGCTTAAGCGGACTAGCCGCCTACAATGAGCAGTTCTTC.

This chain links TRBV18 with TRBJ2-4; D perhaps matches TRBD2 (6 bases). Looked up from germline, CDR1 is KGHSH and CDR2 is LQKENI. This CDR3 is built from 12 residues. The V end was cut by 3 bases, the J end by 10 bases, with 10 bases between. The CDR3 spells CASSPPGTIQYF. In DNA form, the CDR3 reads TGTGCCAGCTCACCGCCTGGGACTATTCAGTACTTC.

V is TRBV5-5 and J is TRBJ1-1; 8 nucleotides align to TRBD1. Looked up from germline, CDR1 is SGHKS and CDR2 is YYEKEE (reference sequence). The CDR3 has 14 residues. V lost 5 bases to trimming and J lost 6 bases; unmatched junction nucleotides: 9. CDR3 nucleotides: TGTGCCAGCAGAGCAGACAGGGGCTTACCTGAAGCTTTCTTT. This translates into CASRADRGLPEAFF. The whole variable domain, filled in from reference TRBV5-5 and TRBJ1-1, reads DAGVTQSPTHLIKTRGQQVTLRCSPISGHKSVSWYQQVLGQGPQFIFQYYEKEERGRGNFPDRFSARQFPNYSSELNVNALLLGDSALYLCASRADRGLPEAFFGQGTRLTVV.

The genes are TRBV5-1 and TRBJ2-5; 8 bases map to TRBD1. Trimming cost V 7 bases and J 5 bases; bases outside gene matches: 7. The CDR3 length is 13 residues. The germline V gene encodes CDR1 SGHRS and CDR2 YFSETQ. In DNA, the CDR3 is TGCGCCAGCCGCCGGACAGGGTTCGAGACCCAGTACTTC. Amino acids: CASRRTGFETQYF.